These 10 T cell receptor beta chains share one sample of origin, sequenced in a study of blood T cell repertoires in COVID-19. The method was immunoSEQ multiplex PCR; TCRdb's version includes in-frame clones alone and lacks a portion of them. The sample lists approximately 90,000 clones; 87% were seen once. The sample comprised peripheral blood. The origin of the receptors is a woman at least 80 years old with acute or convalescent COVID-19.

This chain connects TRBV18 to TRBJ2-5, with 10 nucleotides matching TRBD1. The J segment lost 5 bases and the V segment lost 6 bases, leaving 15 bases of the junction unmatched. The CDR3 sequence is 17 residues long. Germline lookup yields CDR1 KGHSH and CDR2 LQKENI. CDR3 protein: CASSPGTGAYLGETQYF. For the CDR3, the DNA is TGTGCCAGCTCGCCTGGGACAGGGGCCTATCTAGGGGAGACCCAGTACTTC.

The CDR3 DNA reads TGCAGCGTTGAAGCCACGGCAGGGGGCGCAGGTGGGGCCAACGTCCTGACTTTC. This encodes CSVEATAGGAGGANVLTF. The chain is built from TRBV29-1 and TRBJ2-6, with 8 nucleotides matching TRBD1. J lost 3 bases, V lost 1 base, and 11 bases had no gene match. Germline V gene data show CDR1 as SQVTM and CDR2 as ANQGSEA. The length of the CDR3 is 18 residues.

The genes are TRBV15 and TRBJ2-1, with D unclear. The CDR3 is made up of 15 amino acids. Germline V gene data show CDR1 as LNHNV and CDR2 as YYDKDF (reference sequence). V was pared by 0 bases and J by 2 bases, with 8 bases between. As DNA, the CDR3 is TGTGCCACCAGCAGAGATCCGGCGGCCTACAATGAGCAGTTCTTC. Its translation is CATSRDPAAYNEQFF.

In its sample, this clone was seen once. The CDR3 loop reads CASSPTGTGGGYTF. The CDR3 DNA follows: TGTGCCAGCAGCCCAACCGGGACAGGGGGTGGCTACACCTTC. J is TRBJ1-2 and V is TRBV7-8; 11 bases line up with TRBD1. This CDR3 is built from 14 residues. V lost 5 bases to trimming and J lost 7 bases; unmatched junction nucleotides: 6. Germline CDR1 SGHVS, CDR2 FQNEAQ.

CDR3 DNA sequence: TGTGCCAGTAGGATACAGGGAGGAAGGGAAAAACTGTTTTTT. Residues: CASRIQGGREKLFF. The gene calls are TRBV19 and TRBJ1-4; possibly TRBD1 for D (6 bases). The CDR3 has 14 amino acids. The V and J ends lost 6 bases and 8 bases respectively, with 16 bases between them. Germline V lookup: CDR1 LNHDA, CDR2 SQIVND (reference sequence).

This chain links TRBV5-4 with TRBJ2-1, with 8 bases matching TRBD2. This CDR3 region has 15 residues. In germline, CDR1 is SGHNT, CDR2 YYREEE (reference sequence). The ends lost 4 bases at V and 2 bases at J; junction bases unmatched: 5. CDR3 DNA sequence: TGTGCCAGCAGCGTATCTAGCGGGCCCTACAATGAGCAGTTCTTC. It is translated as CASSVSSGPYNEQFF.

This clone appeared once. The V and J genes are TRBV9 and TRBJ1-4; 8 nucleotides match TRBD1. The CDR3 loop spans 15 amino acids. Germline V gene data show CDR1 as SGDLS and CDR2 as YYNGEE. Trimming at V came to 4 bases and at J to 7 bases, leaving 9 bases not matched to a gene. CDR3 amino acids: CASSFRTGRGEKLFF. The CDR3 region has the DNA TGTGCCAGCAGCTTCCGGACAGGGAGGGGTGAAAAACTGTTTTTT.

This sequence joins TRBV14 and TRBJ1-2; weak D call: TRBD1 (5 bases). CDR1 and CDR2 from the germline V gene are SGHDN and FVKESK. V lost 1 base and J 8 bases, leaving 14 bases between the germline ends. This CDR3 has 14 amino acids. CDR3 protein: CASSQVQQEPGYTF. The CDR3 bases are TGTGCCAGCAGCCAAGTACAACAGGAACCAGGCTACACCTTC.

In its sample, this clone was seen a few times. The chain links TRBV2 to TRBJ1-4; D gene uncertain. Trimming cost V 7 bases and J 5 bases, with 14 bases left between them. The CDR3 consists of 14 residues. In germline, CDR1 is SNHLY, CDR2 FYNNEI. CDR3 nucleotide sequence: TGTGCCAGCACGAAGCGGCGGGAGAATGAAAAACTGTTTTTT. The encoded protein is CASTKRRENEKLFF.

This clone was detected only once. The J gene is TRBJ2-5, the V gene TRBV29-1; 11 bases are shared with TRBD2. Germline CDR1 SQVTM, CDR2 ANQGSEA. The CDR3 totals 16 residues. The V segment lost 1 base and the J segment 5 bases; nucleotides outside the gene matches: 9. The CDR3 DNA reads as TGCAGCGTTGAAGGAATTAGCGGGGGGGCCTGGGAGACCCAGTACTTC. This sequence encodes CSVEGISGGAWETQYF.